This T cell receptor beta chain appears in the sequencing data of a study of early T cells in non-severe SARS-CoV-2 infection. Unique molecular identifiers were added to individual cDNA molecules. TCRdb passed the 5' RACE reads through MiXCR, listing each CDR3 protein once. Of about 28,000 distinct CDR3 sequences in the sample, about 4.5% are singletons; the top ten hold approximately 5%. CDR3 length equals 14 residues. Germline values: CDR1 MNHEY, CDR2 SVGAGI. J gave up 4 bases and V 2 bases, and 2 bases lay outside the gene matches. This clonotype was counted at least ten times. This rearrangement joins TRBV6-5 to TRBJ1-5; TRBD1 matches at 7 bases. This specimen consisted of whole blood, obtained at baseline. The TCR comes from an adult who was a healthcare worker with PCR-confirmed SARS-CoV-2 infection or an uninfected control (not recorded which). CDR3 sequence (DNA): TGTGCCAGCAGTTACGAACAGGGGAATCAGCCCCAGCATTTT. Translating it yields CASSYEQGNQPQHF.